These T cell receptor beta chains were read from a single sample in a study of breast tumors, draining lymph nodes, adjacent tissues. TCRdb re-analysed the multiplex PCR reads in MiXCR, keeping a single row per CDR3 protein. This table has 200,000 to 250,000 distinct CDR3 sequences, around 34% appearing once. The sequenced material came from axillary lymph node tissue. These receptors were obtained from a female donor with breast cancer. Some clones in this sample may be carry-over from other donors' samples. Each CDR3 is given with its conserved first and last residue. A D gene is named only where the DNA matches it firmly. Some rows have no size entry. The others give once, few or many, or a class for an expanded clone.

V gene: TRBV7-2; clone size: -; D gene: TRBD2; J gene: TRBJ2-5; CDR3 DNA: TGTGCCAGCAGCCGATTGCGGGGGTGGGAGACCCAGTACTTC; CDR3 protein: CASSRLRGWETQYF
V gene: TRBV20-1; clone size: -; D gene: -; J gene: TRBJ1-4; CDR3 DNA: TGCAGTGCCAGCAGCCAAGAGTGGGCAACTAATGAAAAACTGTTTTTT; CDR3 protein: CSASSQEWATNEKLFF
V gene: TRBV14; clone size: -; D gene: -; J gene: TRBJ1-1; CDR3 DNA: TGTGCCAGCAGGCGAACTTTGACGGACACTGAAGCTTTCTTT; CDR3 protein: CASRRTLTDTEAFF
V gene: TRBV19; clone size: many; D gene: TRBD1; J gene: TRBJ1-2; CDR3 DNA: TGTGCCAGTACCATCGGGGACAGGGTCTATGGCTACACCTTC; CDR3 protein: CASTIGDRVYGYTF
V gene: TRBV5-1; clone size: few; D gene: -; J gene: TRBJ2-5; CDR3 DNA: TGCGCCAGCAGCTTGGTGATGGAGACCCAGTACTTC; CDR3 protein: CASSLVMETQYF
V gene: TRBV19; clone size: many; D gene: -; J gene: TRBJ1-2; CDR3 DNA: TGTGCCAGTAGTATAGCTGGCAGAGCTAACTATGGCTACACCTTC; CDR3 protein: CASSIAGRANYGYTF
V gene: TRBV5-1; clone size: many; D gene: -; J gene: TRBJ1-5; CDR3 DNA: TGCGCCAGCAGCTTTTCAGGGAGGGATCAGCCCCAGCATTTT; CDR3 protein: CASSFSGRDQPQHF
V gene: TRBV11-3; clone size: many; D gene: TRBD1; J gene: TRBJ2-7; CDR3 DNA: TGTGCCAGCAGCCGGACAGGGGACGAGCAGTACTTC; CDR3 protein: CASSRTGDEQYF
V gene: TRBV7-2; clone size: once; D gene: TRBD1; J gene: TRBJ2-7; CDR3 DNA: TGTGCCAGCAGCTTAACAGGACAGGGCATCTACGAGCAGTACTTC; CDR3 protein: CASSLTGQGIYEQYF
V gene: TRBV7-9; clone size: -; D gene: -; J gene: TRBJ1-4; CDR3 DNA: TGTGCCAGCAGCTTTCCTCCGAATCTGGACAGAATTAATGAAAAACTGTTTTTT; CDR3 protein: CASSFPPNLDRINEKLFF
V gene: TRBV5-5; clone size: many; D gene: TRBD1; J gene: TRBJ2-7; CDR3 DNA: TGTGCCAGCAGCTTCGACAGGGGATTCGTCGAGCAGTACTTC; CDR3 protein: CASSFDRGFVEQYF
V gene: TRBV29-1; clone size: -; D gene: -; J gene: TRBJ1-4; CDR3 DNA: TGCAGCGTTGCGGAGGGGACTAATGAAAAACTGTTTTTT; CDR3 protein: CSVAEGTNEKLFF
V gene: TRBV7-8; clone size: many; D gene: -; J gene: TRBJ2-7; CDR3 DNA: TGTGCCAGCAGCTTAGTAGGGGGATCGACAGCCTACGAGCAGTACTTC; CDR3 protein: CASSLVGGSTAYEQYF
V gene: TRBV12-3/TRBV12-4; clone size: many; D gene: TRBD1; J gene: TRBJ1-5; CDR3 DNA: TGTGCCAGCAGTTTAGCCACCGCCGGGACAGGGTTTCAGCCCCAGCATTTT; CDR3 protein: CASSLATAGTGFQPQHF
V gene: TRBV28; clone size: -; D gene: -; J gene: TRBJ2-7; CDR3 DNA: TGTGCCAGCAGTTTGGGCTCTCAGATGGAGCAGTACTTC; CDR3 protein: CASSLGSQMEQYF
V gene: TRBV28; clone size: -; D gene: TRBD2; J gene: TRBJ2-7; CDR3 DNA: TGTGCCAGCAGTTTAAGCGGGACTAGCGGGAGCTCCTACGAGCAGTACTTC; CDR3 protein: CASSLSGTSGSSYEQYF
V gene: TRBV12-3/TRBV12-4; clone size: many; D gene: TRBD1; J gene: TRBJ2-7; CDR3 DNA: TGTGCCAGCAGTTACAGGGGTAGTTGGGAGCAGTACTTC; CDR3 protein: CASSYRGSWEQYF
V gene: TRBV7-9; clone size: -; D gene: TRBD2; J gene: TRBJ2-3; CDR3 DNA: TGTGCCAGCAGTTCGACTAGCGGGAGGGCCCCTGACAATGAGCAGTATTTT; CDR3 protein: CASSSTSGRAPDNEQYF
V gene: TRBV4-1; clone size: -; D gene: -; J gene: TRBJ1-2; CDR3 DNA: TGCGCCAGCAGCCAAGCGGGGGGATCCCCTGGCTACACCTTC; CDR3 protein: CASSQAGGSPGYTF
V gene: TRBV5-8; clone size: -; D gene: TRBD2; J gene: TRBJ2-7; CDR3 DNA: TGCGCCAGCAGCTTGGAGGCGGGAGGGATCTACGAGCAGTACTTC; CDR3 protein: CASSLEAGGIYEQYF
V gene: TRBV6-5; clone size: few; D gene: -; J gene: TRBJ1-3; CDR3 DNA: TGTGCCAGCAGTTACTCCGACAGGCCGAGCTCTGGAAACACCATATATTTT; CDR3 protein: CASSYSDRPSSGNTIYF
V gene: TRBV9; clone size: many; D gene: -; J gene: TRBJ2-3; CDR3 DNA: TGTGCCAGCAGCGAGACAGTCACAGATACGCAGTATTTT; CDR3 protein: CASSETVTDTQYF
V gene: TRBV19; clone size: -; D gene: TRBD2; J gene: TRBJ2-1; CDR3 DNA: TGTGCCAGTAGTATGGCTAGCGGGCGAGATACTTACAATGAGCAGTTCTTC; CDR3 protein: CASSMASGRDTYNEQFF
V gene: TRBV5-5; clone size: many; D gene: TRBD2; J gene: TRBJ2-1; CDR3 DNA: TGTGCCAGCAGCTCGCGGGGACTAGCGGATGAGCAGTTCTTC; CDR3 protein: CASSSRGLADEQFF
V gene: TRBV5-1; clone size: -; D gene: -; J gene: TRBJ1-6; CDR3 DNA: TGCGCCAGCAGCTTGGACGGGATTTCACCCCTCCACTTT; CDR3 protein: CASSLDGISPLHF
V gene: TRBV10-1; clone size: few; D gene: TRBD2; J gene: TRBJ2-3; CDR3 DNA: TGCGCCAGCAGTGATAGGGGCGGGAGTGCAGATACGCAGTATTTT; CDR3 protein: CASSDRGGSADTQYF
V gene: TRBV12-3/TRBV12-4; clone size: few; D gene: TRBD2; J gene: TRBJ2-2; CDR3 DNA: TGTGCCAGCAGTTTAATTCCAGCGGGGCTAGCCGGGGAGCTGTTTTTT; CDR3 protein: CASSLIPAGLAGELFF
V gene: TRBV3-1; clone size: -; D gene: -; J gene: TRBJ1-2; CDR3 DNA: TGTGCCAGCAGCCCCCGTTCCCGGACAGACTATGGCTACACCTTC; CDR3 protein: CASSPRSRTDYGYTF
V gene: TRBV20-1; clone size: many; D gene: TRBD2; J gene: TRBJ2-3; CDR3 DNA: TGCAGTGCTAGAGGTGGGACTAGCGGGAAACGCACAGATACGCAGTATTTT; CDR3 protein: CSARGGTSGKRTDTQYF
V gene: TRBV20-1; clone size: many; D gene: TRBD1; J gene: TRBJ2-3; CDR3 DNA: TGCAGTGCTTCAGACAGGGCCGGGCCAGATACGCAGTATTTT; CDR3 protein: CSASDRAGPDTQYF
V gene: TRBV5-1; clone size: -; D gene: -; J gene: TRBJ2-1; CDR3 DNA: TGCGCCAGCAGTTTCTATGGGGGCGATGAGCAGTTCTTC; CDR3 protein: CASSFYGGDEQFF
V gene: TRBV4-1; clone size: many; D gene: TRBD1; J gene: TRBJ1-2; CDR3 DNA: TGCGCCAGCAGCCATCCAAGTGCAGGGGGCTATGGCTACACCTTC; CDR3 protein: CASSHPSAGGYGYTF
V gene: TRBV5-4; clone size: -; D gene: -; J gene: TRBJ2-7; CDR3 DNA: TGTGCCATCGGCGGGCGGGAAGGCCTCTACGAGCAGTACTTC; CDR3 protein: CAIGGREGLYEQYF
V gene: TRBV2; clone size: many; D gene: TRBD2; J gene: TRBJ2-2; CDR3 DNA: TGTGCCAGCAGCCCGACTAGCGCCTCCTTCCTGTCGAACACCGGGGAGCTGTTTTTT; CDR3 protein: CASSPTSASFLSNTGELFF
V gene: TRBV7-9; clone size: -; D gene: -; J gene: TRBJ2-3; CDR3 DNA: TGTGCCAGCAGCTCGGGACCGACCGATACGCAGTATTTT; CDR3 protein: CASSSGPTDTQYF
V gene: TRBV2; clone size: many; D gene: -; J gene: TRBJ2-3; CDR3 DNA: TGTGCCAGCAAAAAGTCCACAGATACGCAGTATTTT; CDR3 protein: CASKKSTDTQYF
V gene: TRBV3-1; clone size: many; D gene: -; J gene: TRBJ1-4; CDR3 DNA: TGTGCCAGCAGCCAGGAGTCGACACGGACTAGGAAACTGTTTTTT; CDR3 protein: CASSQESTRTRKLFF
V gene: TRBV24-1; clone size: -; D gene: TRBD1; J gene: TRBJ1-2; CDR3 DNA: TGTGCCACCAGTGATCCGGGACAGGGGGATAGCTACACCTTC; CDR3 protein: CATSDPGQGDSYTF
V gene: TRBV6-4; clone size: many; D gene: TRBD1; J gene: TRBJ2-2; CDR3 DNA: TGTGCCAGCAGTGATGACAGGGACGCCGGGGAGCTGTTTTTT; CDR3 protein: CASSDDRDAGELFF
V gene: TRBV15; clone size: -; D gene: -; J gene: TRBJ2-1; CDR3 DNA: TGTGCCACCAGCAGCTTAGAATTGGTTCTCGAACAGTTCTTC; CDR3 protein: CATSSLELVLEQFF
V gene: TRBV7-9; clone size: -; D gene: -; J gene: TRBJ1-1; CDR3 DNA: TGTGCCAGCAGCTTGGGATATCAGGGGCAGAACACTGAAGCTTTCTTT; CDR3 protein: CASSLGYQGQNTEAFF
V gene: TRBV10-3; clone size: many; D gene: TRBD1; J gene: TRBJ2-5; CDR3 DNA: TGTGCCGCGGGACAGGGAAGAGGGGAGACCCAGTACTTC; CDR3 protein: CAAGQGRGETQYF
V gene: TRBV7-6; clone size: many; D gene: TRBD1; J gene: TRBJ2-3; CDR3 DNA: TGTGCCAGCAGCCTCAGACGGGGACAGCGCACAGATACGCAGTATTTT; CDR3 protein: CASSLRRGQRTDTQYF
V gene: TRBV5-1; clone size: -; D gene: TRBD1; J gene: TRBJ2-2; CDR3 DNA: TGCGCCAGCAGCTTTTTGGGGCCAGGGGGCGCCGGGGAGCTGTTTTTT; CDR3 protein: CASSFLGPGGAGELFF
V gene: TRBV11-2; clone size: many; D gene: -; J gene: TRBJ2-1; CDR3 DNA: TGTGCCAGCATCCTTAGTCAGGACACCTACAATGAGCAGTTCTTC; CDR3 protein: CASILSQDTYNEQFF
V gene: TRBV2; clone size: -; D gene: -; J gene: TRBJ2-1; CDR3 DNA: TGTGCCAGCAGAGGAGTGGGACGGACCTACAATGAGCAGTTCTTC; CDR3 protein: CASRGVGRTYNEQFF
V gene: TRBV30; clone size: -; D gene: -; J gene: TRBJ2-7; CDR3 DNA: TGTGCCTGGACCCCCGGACAGACCCCTTCTAACGAGCAGTACTTC; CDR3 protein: CAWTPGQTPSNEQYF
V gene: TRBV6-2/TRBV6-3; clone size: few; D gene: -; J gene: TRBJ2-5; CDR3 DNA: TGTGCCAGCAGGTCCGGGAATTGGGAGACCCAGTACTTC; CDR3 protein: CASRSGNWETQYF
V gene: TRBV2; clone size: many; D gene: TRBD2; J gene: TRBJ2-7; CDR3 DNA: TGTGCCAGCCCGGGACTAGCGGGAAACTACGAGCAGTACTTC; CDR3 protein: CASPGLAGNYEQYF
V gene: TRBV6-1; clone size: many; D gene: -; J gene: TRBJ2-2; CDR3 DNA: TGTGCCAGCATGCCCCGGAGAAGGACCGGGGAGCTGTTTTTT; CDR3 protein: CASMPRRRTGELFF
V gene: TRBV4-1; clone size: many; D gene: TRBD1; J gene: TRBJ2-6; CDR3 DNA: TGCGCCAGCAGCCAATGGGACAGGAGATTCTCTGGGGCCAACGTCCTGACTTTC; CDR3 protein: CASSQWDRRFSGANVLTF
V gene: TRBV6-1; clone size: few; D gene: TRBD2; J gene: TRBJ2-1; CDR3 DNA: TGTGCCAGCAGTGGCCGGGAGGGGCGCGTTAATGAGCAGTTCTTC; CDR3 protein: CASSGREGRVNEQFF
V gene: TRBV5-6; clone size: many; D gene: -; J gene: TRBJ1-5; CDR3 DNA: TGTGCCAGCAGCTTGGGAGGACTCAGGGGTCAGCCCCAGCATTTT; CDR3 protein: CASSLGGLRGQPQHF
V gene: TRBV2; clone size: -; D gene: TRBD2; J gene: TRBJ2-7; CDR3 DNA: TGTGCCAGCAGTAATTCGCGGGAGCTCGAGCAGTACTACGAGCAGTACTTC; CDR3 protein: CASSNSRELEQYYEQYF
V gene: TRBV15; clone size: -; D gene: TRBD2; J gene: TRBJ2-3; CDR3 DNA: TGTGCCACCAGCAGCTTGGAAGCGGGGGAATTAGATACGCAGTATTTT; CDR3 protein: CATSSLEAGELDTQYF